These T cell receptor beta chains were read from a single sample in a study of STAT5B mutations in CD4+ large granular lymphocyte leukemia. This table comes from immunoSEQ multiplex PCR, and its TCRdb copy is limited to in-frame clones, with some not included. The sample includes tens of thousands of clones, approximately 90% of them seen just once. The sample was CD4+ T cells from blood buffy coats. Receptors were obtained from a human donor in good health. Both conserved end residues are part of each CDR3. A D gene is named only where the DNA matches it firmly. Size values are once, few and many counts, or a class for expanded clones, and some rows have none.

D | J | size | V | DNA | CDR3
NA | TRBJ1-1 | NA | TRBV6-5 | TGTGCCAGCGGAAGGTTTTCGACTGAAGCTTTCTTT | CASGRFSTEAFF
NA | TRBJ2-7 | NA | TRBV15 | TGTGCCACCAGCAGAGATCACAGAAGCTCCTACGAGCAGTACTTC | CATSRDHRSSYEQYF
NA | TRBJ2-3 | NA | TRBV6-4 | TGTGCCAGCAGTGAAAGCGGCTCTGGCACAGATACGCAGTATTTT | CASSESGSGTDTQYF
TRBD2 | TRBJ2-2 | NA | TRBV19 | TGTGCCAGTAGTCGCGGAGCGGGATCGAACACCGGGGAGCTGTTTTTT | CASSRGAGSNTGELFF
NA | TRBJ1-4 | NA | TRBV18 | TGTGCCAGCTCACCGGGAGCAACTAATGAAAAACTGTTTTTT | CASSPGATNEKLFF
TRBD2 | TRBJ2-1 | NA | TRBV9 | TGTGCCAGCAGCCCCCGGACTAGCGGGAGGGTCAATGAGCAGTTCTTC | CASSPRTSGRVNEQFF
NA | TRBJ2-3 | NA | TRBV11-2 | TGTGCCAGCAGCTTAGGGGGCGCAGATACGCAGTATTTT | CASSLGGADTQYF
TRBD2 | TRBJ2-7 | NA | TRBV6-1 | TGTGCCAGCAGCTTGACTAGCGGGACCTACGAGCAGTACTTC | CASSLTSGTYEQYF
NA | TRBJ1-2 | few | TRBV9 | TGTGCCAGCAGCGCTGGGGGGAACTATGGCTACACCTTC | CASSAGGNYGYTF
NA | TRBJ1-5 | NA | TRBV7-2 | TGTGCCAGCAGCCCGCAGGGCTCCGGTCAGCCCCAGCATTTT | CASSPQGSGQPQHF
TRBD1 | TRBJ1-2 | NA | TRBV5-1 | TGCGCCAGCAGTTCTTTCGACAGGGGCGGAGGCTACACCTTC | CASSSFDRGGGYTF
NA | TRBJ2-3 | NA | TRBV7-2 | TGTGCCAGCAGCTTAGATCGACAACTCACAGATACGCAGTATTTT | CASSLDRQLTDTQYF
TRBD2 | TRBJ2-7 | NA | TRBV15 | TGTGCCACCAGCAGACCCTTTAGCGGGAGCCCTGCCTACGAGCAGTACTTC | CATSRPFSGSPAYEQYF
NA | TRBJ2-7 | once | TRBV28 | TGTGCCAGCAGTTTTTCCAGCAGATACTACGAGCAGTACTTC | CASSFSSRYYEQYF
TRBD2 | TRBJ2-6 | NA | TRBV5-1 | TGCGCCAGCAGCCCCGGGGGGACTGGGGCCAACGTCCTGACTTTC | CASSPGGTGANVLTF
NA | TRBJ1-5 | NA | TRBV2 | TGTGCCAGCAGTGAAGCAGGGCAGGTCTATCAGCCCCAGCATTTT | CASSEAGQVYQPQHF
TRBD2 | TRBJ2-7 | NA | TRBV18 | TGTGCCAGCTCACCACCTGCCCCACTAGCGGGAAAGTGGTTGTACTTC | CASSPPAPLAGKWLYF
NA | TRBJ2-5 | NA | TRBV5-4 | TGTGCCAGCAGCGGGACGATCTCCCAAGAGACCCAGTACTTC | CASSGTISQETQYF
NA | TRBJ2-7 | NA | TRBV7-8 | TGTGCCAGCAGCTCGTTTGAAGAGCCCTACGAGCAGTACTTC | CASSSFEEPYEQYF
NA | TRBJ1-1 | NA | TRBV7-2 | TGTGCCAGCAGCTTAGCTGACGGGTACGCTTTCTTT | CASSLADGYAFF
TRBD1 | TRBJ2-7 | NA | TRBV6-6 | TGTGCCAGCAGCTACCGGGACAGGGACATAACCTACGAGCAGTACTTC | CASSYRDRDITYEQYF
NA | TRBJ2-5 | NA | TRBV4-3 | TGCGCCAGCAGCCTAAATCGGATCAGCGGCCAAGAGACCCAGTACTTC | CASSLNRISGQETQYF
NA | TRBJ1-4 | NA | TRBV15 | TGTGCCACCAGCAGAGAAGGGTATAATGAAAAACTGTTTTTT | CATSREGYNEKLFF
NA | TRBJ2-1 | NA | TRBV15 | TGTGCCACCAGCAGAGCCCGGGAGAGTTCGGATGAGCAGTTCTTC | CATSRARESSDEQFF
TRBD1 | TRBJ1-1 | NA | TRBV7-8 | TGTGCCAGCAGCACAAGGGACAGGGGGCGGGGCACTGAAGCTTTCTTT | CASSTRDRGRGTEAFF
NA | TRBJ2-7 | NA | TRBV2 | TGTGCCAGCAGTGAAGAGGGTCAGGAGGGCGAGCAGTACTTC | CASSEEGQEGEQYF
TRBD1 | TRBJ2-7 | NA | TRBV19 | TGTGCCAGTAGTATAGATGGCGGACAGGGCGGACAGTACTTC | CASSIDGGQGGQYF
NA | TRBJ2-7 | NA | TRBV5-1 | TGCGCCAGCAGCTCAGCAGCGTACGAGCAGTACTTC | CASSSAAYEQYF
TRBD1 | TRBJ1-5 | NA | TRBV18 | TGTGCCAGCTCAGCGGGACAGGGGGCGGACCAGCCCCAGCATTTT | CASSAGQGADQPQHF
NA | TRBJ2-3 | NA | TRBV9 | TGTGCCAGCAGCCTGGGGGACAGCACAGATACGCAGTATTTT | CASSLGDSTDTQYF
TRBD2 | TRBJ2-7 | NA | TRBV7-2 | TGTGCCAGCAGCTTACCAGAGGGACTAGCGGGCGAGCAGTACTTC | CASSLPEGLAGEQYF
NA | TRBJ2-7 | few | TRBV15 | TGTGCCACCAGCAGACAGGGTGCCTACGAGCAGTACTTC | CATSRQGAYEQYF
NA | TRBJ2-7 | NA | TRBV4-3 | TGCGCCAGCAGCCAAGGATTTAGCGGACAGGTCTACGAGCAGTACTTC | CASSQGFSGQVYEQYF
TRBD2 | TRBJ2-3 | NA | TRBV4-3 | TGCGCCAGCAGCCAAGGTGGGGGGGGAGATACGCAGTATTTT | CASSQGGGGDTQYF
NA | TRBJ1-1 | NA | TRBV5-8 | TGTGCCAGCAGCTCCTCCCCCCTTGTGGGCGCCGGGGCTTTCTTT | CASSSSPLVGAGAFF
TRBD1 | TRBJ2-7 | NA | TRBV7-6 | TGTGCCAGCAGCGCCCGGACAGGGAACTACGAGCAGTACTTC | CASSARTGNYEQYF
TRBD2 | TRBJ2-3 | NA | TRBV6-5 | TGTGCCAGCAGTTTTCGGACTAGCGCGACAGATACGCAGTATTTT | CASSFRTSATDTQYF
NA | TRBJ2-3 | NA | TRBV5-4 | TGTGCCAGCTCCGGGACCCCGGCAGATACGCAGTATTTT | CASSGTPADTQYF
NA | TRBJ1-2 | NA | TRBV19 | TGTGCCAGTAGCCTTACAGGGAACTATGGCTACACCTTC | CASSLTGNYGYTF
NA | TRBJ2-1 | NA | TRBV9 | TGTGCCAGCAGCGTCCTAGCCCTGGGTTCCTACAATGAGCAGTTCTTC | CASSVLALGSYNEQFF
TRBD2 | TRBJ2-7 | NA | TRBV4-3 | TGCGCCAGCAGCCAAGATTCCAGCGGGAGTTTCTCCTACGAGCAGTACTTC | CASSQDSSGSFSYEQYF
NA | TRBJ1-5 | NA | TRBV7-8 | TGTGCCAGCAGCCCCGGTGGCGCCAACCAGCCCCAGCATTTT | CASSPGGANQPQHF
NA | TRBJ2-5 | NA | TRBV29-1 | TGCAGCGTCTACGTAGACCAAGAGACCCAGTACTTC | CSVYVDQETQYF
TRBD1 | TRBJ2-7 | NA | TRBV5-5 | TGTGCCAGCAGCAAAGAAACCGGGACAGGGGGCTACGAGCAGTACTTC | CASSKETGTGGYEQYF